The clone carrying this T cell receptor (beta chain) was counted only a few times. Its antigen is unidentified. Germline CDR1 and CDR2: MNHNY and SVGAGI (reference sequence). Germline trimming cut 2 bases from V and 4 bases from J; bases unmatched to any gene: 6. The CDR3 is made up of 15 amino acids. The data stem from a study of cytomegalovirus exposure and HLA in healthy donors. Study details: Membership in the Caucasian-associated ancestry cluster was found for 81% of fewer than 450 genotyped donors.

The PCR was carried out with 60 Vbeta primers and 13 Jbeta primers. The protocol was immunoSEQ multiplex PCR, while the TCRdb copy is restricted to in-frame clones and leaves out a portion. The profile shows 150,000 to 200,000 clones, 81% of them singletons. Notes on the study in general: A later analysis linked a missense DCLRE1C variant to TCR beta V- and J-gene trimming. Roughly even sequencing depth across donors was the assumption behind the presence/absence analyses.

This clonotype originated in a man in his late teens or twenties in good health and CMV-seronegative. The sample taken for sequencing was PBMCs. The chain links TRBV6-6 to TRBJ1-1, with 8 nucleotides matching TRBD1. The CDR3, as DNA: TGTGCCAGCAGTTACAACAGGGGGGTCGGCACTGAAGCTTTCTTT. Translated, it gives CASSYNRGVGTEAFF.